These T cell receptor beta chains were read from a single sample in a study of CD8 T cells in Susac syndrome. TCRdb reprocessed the immunoSEQ multiplex PCR reads via MiXCR and lists one record per CDR3 protein. Counted here are around 81,000 distinct CDR3 sequences, approximately 93% occurring once; the ten biggest clones make up approximately 0.9%. Sample: CD8+ T cells from PBMCs. The source is a human donor with Susac syndrome. Each CDR3 is given with its conserved first and last residue. The D gene is left open where the match is weak. Size is omitted from some rows. Given values are once, few, many or a class for expanded clones.

>-|TRBJ2-1|-|TRBV7-9
TGTGCCAGCAGCCCGACTAACAATGAGCAGTTCTTC
CASSPTNNEQFF
>-|TRBJ1-2|-|TRBV12-3/TRBV12-4
TGTGCCAGCAGCCGAGGGGATCTCTATGGCTACACCTTC
CASSRGDLYGYTF
>-|TRBJ2-1|-|TRBV13
TGTGCTAGTTATACTAGCCAAAGCTCCTACAATGAGCAGTTCTTC
CASYTSQSSYNEQFF
>-|TRBJ1-2|once|TRBV30
TGTGCCTGGAGTGGGTCGCCATCTTTCTCCCTGAACTATGGCTACACCTTC
CAWSGSPSFSLNYGYTF
>-|TRBJ2-2|-|TRBV9
TGTGCCAGCAGCACCGGGACCCTCAACACCGGGGAGCTGTTTTTT
CASSTGTLNTGELFF
>-|TRBJ2-7|-|TRBV5-6
TGTGCCAGCAGCCAATTCGGGCACTTCCCCTACGAGCAGTACTTC
CASSQFGHFPYEQYF
>TRBD2|TRBJ2-7|-|TRBV14
TGTGCCAGCAGCGCTGGGACTAGCGGGAGCCACGAGCAGTACTTC
CASSAGTSGSHEQYF
>TRBD1|TRBJ1-1|-|TRBV7-9
TGTGCCAGCAGCCCGTCCGACAGGGGGAACACTGAAGCTTTCTTT
CASSPSDRGNTEAFF
>-|TRBJ2-7|-|TRBV27
TGTGCCAGCAGTTTATCTGCCGGCTACGAGCAGTACTTC
CASSLSAGYEQYF
>-|TRBJ2-2|-|TRBV27
TGTGCCAGCGGTCCCTACAAGGAGCTGTTTTTT
CASGPYKELFF
>TRBD2|TRBJ2-7|-|TRBV12-3/TRBV12-4
TGTGCCAGCAGTCCGACTAGCGGGGGCAGCTCCTACGAGCAGTACTTC
CASSPTSGGSSYEQYF
>-|TRBJ1-2|once|TRBV7-9
TGTGCCAGCAGTCTAGCGGGCTCCTATGGCTACACCTTC
CASSLAGSYGYTF
>-|TRBJ2-7|-|TRBV9
TGTGCCAGCAGCCCTGGCGGCGACGGGTACGAGCAGTACTTC
CASSPGGDGYEQYF
>-|TRBJ2-5|-|TRBV12-3/TRBV12-4
TGTGCCAGCAGCCCCCCGGGTCGAGAGACCCAGTACTTC
CASSPPGRETQYF
>-|TRBJ2-7|-|TRBV29-1
TGCAGCGTTGTTTCAGGGGAGCCCTACGAGCAGTACTTC
CSVVSGEPYEQYF
>-|TRBJ2-1|-|TRBV11-2
TGTGCCAGCAGCTTAGACCTCCACGGGGAGCAGTTCTTC
CASSLDLHGEQFF
>TRBD2|TRBJ2-7|-|TRBV7-9
TGTGCCAGCAGCACGACTAGCGGGAGGCGGCCTTCCTACGAGCAGTACTTC
CASSTTSGRRPSYEQYF
>-|TRBJ1-4|-|TRBV7-6
TGTGCCAGCAGCACACAGAGAGGGGTGCTGAGCCTTGATGAAAAACTGTTTTTT
CASSTQRGVLSLDEKLFF
>-|TRBJ2-5|-|TRBV20-1
TGCAGTGCTAGTATACAGGGACAAGAGACCCAGTACTTC
CSASIQGQETQYF
>-|TRBJ2-7|-|TRBV20-1
TGCAGTGCTAGAGATGTTATAAATGTGACTGAACGGTTCGGGCAGTACTTC
CSARDVINVTERFGQYF
>-|TRBJ1-5|-|TRBV19
TGTGCCAGTAGTGTACTGACCAATCAGCCCCAGCATTTT
CASSVLTNQPQHF
>-|TRBJ2-6|-|TRBV7-9
TGTGCCAGCAGCTTTACTTCCCCCTCTGGGGCCAACGTCCTGACTTTC
CASSFTSPSGANVLTF
>TRBD1|TRBJ2-5|few|TRBV6-1
TGTGCCAGCAGCAAGCCTTTAGGACAGGGAGTACAAGAGACCCAGTACTTC
CASSKPLGQGVQETQYF
>-|TRBJ1-5|-|TRBV15
TGTGCCACCAGCAGAGAGTCGTATAGCAATCAGCCCCAGCATTTT
CATSRESYSNQPQHF
>-|TRBJ2-7|-|TRBV12-3/TRBV12-4
TGTGCCAGCAGAGGGGCGGGGTCCTACGAGCAGTACTTC
CASRGAGSYEQYF
>TRBD1|TRBJ2-1|-|TRBV29-1
TGCAGTTCCGACAGGGGGGATGAGCAGTTCTTC
CSSDRGDEQFF
>-|TRBJ2-3|-|TRBV30
TGTGCCTGGAGTGCGGCGGCAGATACGCAGTATTTT
CAWSAAADTQYF
>-|TRBJ2-1|once|TRBV5-6
TGTGCCAGCAGCTTGGAACAGGGATATGGTAATGAGCAGTTCTTC
CASSLEQGYGNEQFF
>-|TRBJ1-1|-|TRBV29-1
TGCAGCGTTGAGTTAAGGAGAGAAGCTTTCTTT
CSVELRREAFF
>-|TRBJ2-1|-|TRBV5-4
TGTGCCAGCAGTTTAAGCAATGAGCAGTTCTTC
CASSLSNEQFF
>-|TRBJ1-1|-|TRBV30
TGTGCCTGGGGCCTTGGGGGGCTCACTGAAGCTTTCTTT
CAWGLGGLTEAFF